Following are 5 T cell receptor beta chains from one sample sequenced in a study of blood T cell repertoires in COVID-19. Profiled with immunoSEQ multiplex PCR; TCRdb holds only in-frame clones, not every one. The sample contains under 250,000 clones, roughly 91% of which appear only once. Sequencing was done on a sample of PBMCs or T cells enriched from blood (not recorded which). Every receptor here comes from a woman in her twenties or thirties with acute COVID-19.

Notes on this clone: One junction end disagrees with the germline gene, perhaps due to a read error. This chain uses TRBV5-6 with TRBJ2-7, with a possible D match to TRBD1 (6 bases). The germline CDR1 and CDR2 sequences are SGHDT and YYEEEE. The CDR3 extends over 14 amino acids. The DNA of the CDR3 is TGTGCCAGCAGCGCGGCTACAGGGAGCTACGGGCAGTACTTC. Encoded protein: CASSAATGSYGQYF. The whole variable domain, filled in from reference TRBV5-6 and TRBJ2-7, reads DAGVTQSPTHLIKTRGQQVTLRCSPKSGHDTVSWYQQALGQGPQFIFQYYEEEERQRGNFPDRFSGHQFPNYSSELNVNALLLGDSALYLCASSAATGSYGQYFGPGTRLTVT.

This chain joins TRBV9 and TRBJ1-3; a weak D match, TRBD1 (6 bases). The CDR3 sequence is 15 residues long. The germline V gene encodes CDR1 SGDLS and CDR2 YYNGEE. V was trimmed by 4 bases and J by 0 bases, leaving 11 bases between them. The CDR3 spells CASSLRQDSGNTIYF. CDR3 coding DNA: TGTGCCAGCAGCTTAAGACAGGACTCTGGAAACACCATATATTTT.

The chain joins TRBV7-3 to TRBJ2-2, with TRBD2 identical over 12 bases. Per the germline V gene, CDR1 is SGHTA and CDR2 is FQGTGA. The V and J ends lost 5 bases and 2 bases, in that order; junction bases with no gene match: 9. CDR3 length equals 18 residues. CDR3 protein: CASSQDGLAGPNTGELFF. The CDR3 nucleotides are TGTGCCAGCAGCCAAGATGGACTAGCGGGACCTAACACCGGGGAGCTGTTTTTT.

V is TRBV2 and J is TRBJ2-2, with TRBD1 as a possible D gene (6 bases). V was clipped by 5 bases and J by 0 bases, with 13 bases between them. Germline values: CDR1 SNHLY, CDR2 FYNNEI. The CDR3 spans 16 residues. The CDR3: CASSRQGYPNTGELFF. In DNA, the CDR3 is TGTGCCAGCAGTCGCCAGGGGTATCCGAACACCGGGGAGCTGTTTTTT.

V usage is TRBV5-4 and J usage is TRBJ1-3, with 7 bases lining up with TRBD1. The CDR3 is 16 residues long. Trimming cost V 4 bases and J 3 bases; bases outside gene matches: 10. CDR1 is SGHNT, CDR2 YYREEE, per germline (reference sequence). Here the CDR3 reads CASSTRGQVGGNTIYF. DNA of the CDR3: TGTGCCAGCAGCACCCGTGGACAGGTCGGTGGAAACACCATATATTTT.